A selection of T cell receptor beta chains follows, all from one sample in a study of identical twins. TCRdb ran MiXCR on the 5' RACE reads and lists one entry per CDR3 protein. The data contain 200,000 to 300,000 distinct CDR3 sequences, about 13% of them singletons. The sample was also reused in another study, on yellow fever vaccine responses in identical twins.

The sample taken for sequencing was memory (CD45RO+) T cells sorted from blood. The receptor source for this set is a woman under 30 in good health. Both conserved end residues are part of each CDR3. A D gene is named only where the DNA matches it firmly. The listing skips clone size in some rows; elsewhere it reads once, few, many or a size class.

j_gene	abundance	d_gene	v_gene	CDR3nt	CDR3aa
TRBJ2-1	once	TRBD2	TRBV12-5	TGTGCTAGTGGTTTGGTGGTAGCGGGAGGGCCTAATGAGCAGTTCTTC	CASGLVVAGGPNEQFF
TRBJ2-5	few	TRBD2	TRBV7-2	TGTGCCAGCAGCCAAACTAGCGGGAGTCGGGAGACCCAGTACTTC	CASSQTSGSRETQYF
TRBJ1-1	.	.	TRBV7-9	TGTGCCAGCAGCCCATCCCGGGACAACGGAGCTTTCTTT	CASSPSRDNGAFF
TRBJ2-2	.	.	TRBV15	TGTGCCACCAGCGAACCGAACACCGGGGAGCTGTTTTTT	CATSEPNTGELFF
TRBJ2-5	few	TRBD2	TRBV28	TGTGCCAGCAGCTCCCTTTCGGGGCGGGGGTCATACCAAGAGACCCAGTACTTC	CASSSLSGRGSYQETQYF
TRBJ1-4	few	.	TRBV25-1	TGTGCCAGCAGTGAATCTCGGAGGTTGAATGAAAAACTGTTTTTT	CASSESRRLNEKLFF
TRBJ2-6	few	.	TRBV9	TGTGCCAGCACCGCACCTGGGGCCAACGTCCTGACTTTC	CASTAPGANVLTF
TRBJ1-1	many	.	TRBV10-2	TGCGCCAGCATGGAGACTCTGAACACTGAAGCTTTCTTT	CASMETLNTEAFF
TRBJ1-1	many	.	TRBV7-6	TGTGCCAGCAGCTCCAGGGTGAACACTGAAGCTTTCTTT	CASSSRVNTEAFF
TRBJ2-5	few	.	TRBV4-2	TGTGCCAGCAGCCAAGCTAGGGCGGTGGCAGGGGCGACGGAGACCCAGTACTTC	CASSQARAVAGATETQYF
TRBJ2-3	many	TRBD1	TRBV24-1	TGTGCCACCAGTGACCCCTGGACAGGGAGCACAGATACGCAGTATTTT	CATSDPWTGSTDTQYF
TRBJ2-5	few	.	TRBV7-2	TGTGCCAGCAGCTCCAGGGGTTGGGAGACCCAGTACTTC	CASSSRGWETQYF
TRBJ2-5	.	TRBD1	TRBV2	TGTGCCAGCAGTGGCTGGACAGGGAACGAAGAGACCCAGTACTTC	CASSGWTGNEETQYF
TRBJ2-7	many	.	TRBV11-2	TGTGCCAGCAGCACGAGCTCCTACGAGCAGTACTTC	CASSTSSYEQYF
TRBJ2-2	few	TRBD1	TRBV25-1	TGTGCCAGCAGCTCCTCCGGTAGGGGGCAGTCCGGGGAGCTGTTTTTT	CASSSSGRGQSGELFF
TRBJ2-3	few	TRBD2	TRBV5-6	TGTGCCAGCAGCCTGGGTAGCGGGCTCACAGATACGCAGTATTTT	CASSLGSGLTDTQYF
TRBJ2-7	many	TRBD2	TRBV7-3	TGTGCCAGCAGCTTAAATGCCGGGGGGGTCTACGAGCAGTACTTC	CASSLNAGGVYEQYF
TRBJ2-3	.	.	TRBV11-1	TGTGCCAGCAGCTTAGCGGTTTTTGAGGTCGGAGGGTACGGCGATACGCAGTATTTT	CASSLAVFEVGGYGDTQYF
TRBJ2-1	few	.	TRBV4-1	TGCGCCAGCAGCCGAGTTGGTGGGAGCTCCTACAATGAGCAGTTCTTC	CASSRVGGSSYNEQFF
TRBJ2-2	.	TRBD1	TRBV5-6	TGTGCCAGCAGCTTGGGGGACAGCACCGGGGAGCTGTTTTTT	CASSLGDSTGELFF
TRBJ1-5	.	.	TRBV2	TGTGCCGGAAGCAGAGATAGCAATCAGCCCCAGCATTTT	CAGSRDSNQPQHF
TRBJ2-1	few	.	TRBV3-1	TGTGCCAGCAGCCAAGATGGAACAGGGTACAATGAGCAGTTCTTC	CASSQDGTGYNEQFF
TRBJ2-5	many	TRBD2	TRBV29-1	TGCAGCGGGTTAGCGGGACAAGAGACCCAGTACTTC	CSGLAGQETQYF
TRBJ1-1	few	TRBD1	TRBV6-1	TGTGCCAGCAGCCTACAGGGGATGAGCACTGAAGCTTTCTTT	CASSLQGMSTEAFF
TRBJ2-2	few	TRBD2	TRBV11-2	TGTGCCAGCAGCCAGACCCGGGGGGGCACCGGGGAGCTGTTTTTT	CASSQTRGGTGELFF
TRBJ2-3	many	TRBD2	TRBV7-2	TGTGCCAGCAGCTTATCTGGGAGGGCTACAGATACGCAGTATTTT	CASSLSGRATDTQYF
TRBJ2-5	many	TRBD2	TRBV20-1	TGCAGTGCTGAGCGGGAGCCCTCTGCGGTGACCCAGTACTTC	CSAEREPSAVTQYF
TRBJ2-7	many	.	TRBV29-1	TGCAGCGTTGTGGATGCCCTAGGGACCTACGAGCAGTACTTC	CSVVDALGTYEQYF
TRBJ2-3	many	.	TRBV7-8	TGTGCCAGCAGCTCGCCTCCAGGGGCGAGAAATACGCAGTATTTT	CASSSPPGARNTQYF
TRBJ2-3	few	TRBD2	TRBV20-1	TGCAGTGCCCCTCCGGGACAGATTAGCGGGAGGGCTAGGGATACGCAGTATTTT	CSAPPGQISGRARDTQYF
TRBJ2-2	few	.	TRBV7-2	TGTGCCAGCAGCTCCCGATTATTGGCAGGGATGGTGGGGGAGCTGTTTTTT	CASSSRLLAGMVGELFF